These 2 T cell receptor beta chains originate from one sample sequenced in a study of shared clonotypes between healthy human individuals (dated by TCRdb to the early 2020s). Libraries were constructed by the immunoSEQ multiplex PCR assay. TCRdb's version of the immuneACCESS table is confined to in-frame rearrangements and falls short of the full clone set. An unresolved V gene accounts for under half of the shortfall where checked; the remainder is of unknown origin. This sample gives about 1.1 million clones in total; approximately 80% of them show up just once. Of the sample, about 0.52% falls within the top ten clones. Sequencing used memory CD4+ T cells from PBMCs. The cell subset or site label on this specimen signifies: CD45RA-negative fraction. The receptors come from a man between 18 and 35 years old in good health. Some clones in this sample may be carry-over from other donors' samples.

This clone turned up a few times. The V and J genes are TRBV4-1 and TRBJ2-7; D tentatively fits TRBD1 or TRBD2 (5 bases each). Germline CDR1 MGHRA, CDR2 YSYEKL. Between the trimmed V and J ends, which lost 2 bases and 5 bases, there was a span of 16 bases. The CDR3 covers 15 residues. CDR3: CASSQHGTATDEQYF. The DNA for the CDR3 is TGCGCCAGCAGCCAACATGGGACGGCCACGGACGAGCAGTACTTC.

The chain couples TRBV14 to TRBJ1-1; D gene uncertain. In germline, CDR1 is SGHDN, CDR2 FVKESK. Trimming stripped 1 base from V and 3 bases from J, with 6 bases between. The CDR3 covers 13 residues. CDR3 DNA sequence: TGTGCCAGCAGCCAAGGGACCCACACTGAAGCTTTCTTT. This translates into CASSQGTHTEAFF.